This TCR beta chain derives from a study of T cell responses to AZD1222 COVID-19 vaccine. Overall study results and limits: Regions left unmutated in variants are reportedly the target of nearly half of spike-specific TCRs.

The germline V and J ends were trimmed by 2 bases and 8 bases, with 13 bases remaining between them. The CDR3 extends over 14 amino acids. Germline CDR1 reads MNHNY; CDR2 reads SVGAGI (reference sequence). The table came from immunoSEQ multiplex PCR; TCRdb's copy has only in-frame clones and leaves some out. The sample yields 130,000 to 150,000 clones, 93% seen once. Concerning this clone: Its matching antigen is unknown.

V and J are TRBV6-6 and TRBJ2-1, with TRBD1 as a possible D gene (5 bases). This sequence originates from an adult in good health. This material consisted of peripheral blood, taken on day 0 of AZD1222 vaccination. The CDR3 protein is CASSYGARGDEQFF. CDR3 bases: TGTGCCAGCAGTTACGGGGCTAGAGGAGATGAGCAGTTCTTC.